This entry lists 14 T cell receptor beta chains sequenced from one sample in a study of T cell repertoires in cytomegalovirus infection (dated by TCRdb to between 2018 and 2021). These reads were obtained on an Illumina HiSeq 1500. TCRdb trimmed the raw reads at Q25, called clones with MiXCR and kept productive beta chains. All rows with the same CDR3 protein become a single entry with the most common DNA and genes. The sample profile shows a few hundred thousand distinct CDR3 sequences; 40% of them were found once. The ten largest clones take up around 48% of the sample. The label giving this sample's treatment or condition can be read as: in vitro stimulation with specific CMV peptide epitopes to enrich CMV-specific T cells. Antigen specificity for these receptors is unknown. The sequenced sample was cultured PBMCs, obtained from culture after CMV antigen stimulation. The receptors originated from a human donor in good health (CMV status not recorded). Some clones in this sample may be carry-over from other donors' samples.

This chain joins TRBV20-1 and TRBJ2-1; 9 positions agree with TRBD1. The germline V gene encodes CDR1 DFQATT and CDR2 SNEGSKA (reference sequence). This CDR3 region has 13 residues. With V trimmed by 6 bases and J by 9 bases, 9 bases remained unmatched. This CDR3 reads CSALPRTGVEQFF. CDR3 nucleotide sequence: TGCAGTGCCCTACCTAGGACAGGGGTTGAGCAGTTCTTC.

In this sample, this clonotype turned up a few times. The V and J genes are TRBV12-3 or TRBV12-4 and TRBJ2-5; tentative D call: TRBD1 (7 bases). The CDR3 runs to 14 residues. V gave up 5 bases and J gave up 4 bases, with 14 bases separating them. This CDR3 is CASSRPGGRETQYF. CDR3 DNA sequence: TGTGCCAGCAGTCGCCCAGGGGGGAGAGAGACCCAGTACTTC.

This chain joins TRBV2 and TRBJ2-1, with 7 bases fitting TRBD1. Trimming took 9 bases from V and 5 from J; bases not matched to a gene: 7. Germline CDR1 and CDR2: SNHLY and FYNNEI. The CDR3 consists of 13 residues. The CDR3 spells CASIRDRNNEQFF. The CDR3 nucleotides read TGTGCCAGTATCCGGGACAGAAACAATGAGCAGTTCTTC. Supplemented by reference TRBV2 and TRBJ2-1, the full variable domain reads EPEVTQTPSHQVTQMGQEVILRCVPISNHLYFYWYRQILGQKVEFLVSFYNNEISEKSEIFDDQFSVERPDGSNFTLKIRSTKLEDSAMYFCASIRDRNNEQFFGPGTRLTVL.

CDR3: CASSDQGFRVQYF. As DNA, the CDR3 is TGTGCCAGCAGCGACCAAGGATTTAGGGTGCAGTACTTC. V usage is TRBV7-8 and J usage is TRBJ2-7; D not resolved. This CDR3 is built from 13 residues. With 5 bases removed from V and 9 bases from J, the gap between germline ends came to 17 bases. CDR1 is SGHVS and CDR2 is FQNEAQ in the germline V gene.

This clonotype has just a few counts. CDR3 protein: CATTGDVYNEQFF. In nucleotides, the CDR3 is TGTGCCACCACAGGGGATGTGTACAATGAGCAGTTCTTC. V usage is TRBV2 and J usage is TRBJ2-1, with 7 bases fitting TRBD1. Germline CDR1 is SNHLY and CDR2 is FYNNEI. Losses at the gene ends were 10 bases for V and 4 bases for J; bases not matched to a gene: 7. The length of the CDR3 is 13 residues. The full variable domain, with the rest looked up from reference TRBV2 and TRBJ2-1, is EPEVTQTPSHQVTQMGQEVILRCVPISNHLYFYWYRQILGQKVEFLVSFYNNEISEKSEIFDDQFSVERPDGSNFTLKIRSTKLEDSAMYFCATTGDVYNEQFFGPGTRLTVL.

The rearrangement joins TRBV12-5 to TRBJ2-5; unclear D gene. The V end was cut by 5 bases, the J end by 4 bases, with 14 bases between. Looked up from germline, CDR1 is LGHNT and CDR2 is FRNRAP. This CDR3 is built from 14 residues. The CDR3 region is CASGPSPRSETQYF. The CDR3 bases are TGTGCTAGTGGTCCCAGCCCCCGATCAGAGACCCAGTACTTC.

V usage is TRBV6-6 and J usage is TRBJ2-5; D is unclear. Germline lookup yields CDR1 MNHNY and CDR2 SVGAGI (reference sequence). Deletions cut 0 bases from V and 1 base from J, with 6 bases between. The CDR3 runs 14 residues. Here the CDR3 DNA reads TGTGCCAGCAGTTACTCGAGGCTCCAAGAGACCCAGTACTTC. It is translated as CASSYSRLQETQYF.

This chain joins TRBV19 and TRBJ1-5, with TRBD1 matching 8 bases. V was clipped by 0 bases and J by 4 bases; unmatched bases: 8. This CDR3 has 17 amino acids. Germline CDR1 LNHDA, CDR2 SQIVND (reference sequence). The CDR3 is CASSIDPGQGLNQPQHF. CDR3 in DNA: TGTGCCAGTAGTATAGACCCCGGACAGGGCTTGAATCAGCCCCAGCATTTT.

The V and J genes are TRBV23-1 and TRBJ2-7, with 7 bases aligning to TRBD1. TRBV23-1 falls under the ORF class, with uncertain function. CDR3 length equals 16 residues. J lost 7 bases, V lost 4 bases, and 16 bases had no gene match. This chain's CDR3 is CASSPPTRQGTKEQYF. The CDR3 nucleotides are TGCGCCAGCAGTCCCCCTACAAGACAGGGAACTAAGGAGCAGTACTTC.

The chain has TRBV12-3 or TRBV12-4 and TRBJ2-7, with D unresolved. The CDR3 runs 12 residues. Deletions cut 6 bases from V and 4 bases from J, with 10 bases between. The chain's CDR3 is CASSDGPYEQYF. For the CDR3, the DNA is TGTGCCAGCAGCGACGGGCCGTACGAGCAGTACTTC.

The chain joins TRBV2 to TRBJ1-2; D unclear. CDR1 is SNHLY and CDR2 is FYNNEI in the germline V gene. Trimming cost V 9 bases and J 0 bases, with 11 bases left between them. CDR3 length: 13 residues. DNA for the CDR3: TGTGCCAGAGCAACCGGGGCTAACTATGGCTACACCTTC. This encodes CARATGANYGYTF.

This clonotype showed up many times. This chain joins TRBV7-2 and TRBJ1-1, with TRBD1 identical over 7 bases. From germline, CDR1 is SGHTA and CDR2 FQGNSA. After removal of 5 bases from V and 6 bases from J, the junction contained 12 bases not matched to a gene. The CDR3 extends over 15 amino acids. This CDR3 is CASSADRVGPSEAFF. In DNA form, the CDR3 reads TGTGCCAGCAGCGCCGACAGGGTGGGGCCGTCTGAAGCTTTCTTT.

CDR3 residues: CASSQEGLWETQYF. The DNA of the CDR3 is TGCGCCAGCAGCCAGGAGGGACTGTGGGAGACCCAGTACTTC. The V call is TRBV4-1, the J call TRBJ2-5, with D perhaps matching TRBD2 (6 bases). This CDR3 is built from 14 residues. The ends were cut back, 3 bases at V and 5 bases at J, with 13 bases in the middle. The germline gives CDR1 MGHRA, CDR2 YSYEKL.

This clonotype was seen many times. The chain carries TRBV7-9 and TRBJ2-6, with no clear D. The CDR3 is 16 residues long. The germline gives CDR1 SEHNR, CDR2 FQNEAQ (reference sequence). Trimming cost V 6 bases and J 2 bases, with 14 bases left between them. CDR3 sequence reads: CASSSRRRAGANVLTF. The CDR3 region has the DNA TGTGCCAGCAGTTCGAGGAGAAGGGCTGGGGCCAACGTCCTGACTTTC.